The 8 T cell receptor beta chains given below trace back to one sample, sequenced in a study of CD8 T cells in Susac syndrome. Random-hexamer reverse transcription was applied to about 0.45 to 1 ug RNA. TCRdb analysed the immunoSEQ multiplex PCR reads with MiXCR anew, one entry per CDR3 protein. The repertoire holds approximately 230,000 distinct CDR3 sequences, with 93% as singletons. The sequencing sample was made of CD4+ T cells from PBMCs. These receptors were collected from a human donor with multiple sclerosis.

This clonotype is a singleton in its sample. This chain uses TRBV27 with TRBJ1-2; 8 positions agree with TRBD1. V trimming: 5 bases; J trimming: 5 bases; junction bases outside the gene matches: 10. This CDR3 is 15 amino acids long. Germline lookup yields CDR1 MNHEY and CDR2 SMNVEV (reference sequence). CDR3 sequence: CASSPALTGVYGYTF. CDR3 coding DNA: TGTGCCAGCAGTCCTGCTCTGACAGGGGTTTATGGCTACACCTTC.

The chain carries TRBV12-3 or TRBV12-4 and TRBJ2-2; D gene uncertain. V was pared by 7 bases and J by 6 bases, with 15 bases between. The CDR3 contains 14 residues. CDR3 in amino acids: CASKKPSEAGELFF. The DNA for the CDR3 is TGTGCCAGCAAGAAACCAAGTGAGGCCGGGGAGCTGTTTTTT.

The chain employs TRBV10-3 and TRBJ2-3, with TRBD1 as a possible D gene (5 bases). Looked up from germline, CDR1 is ENHRY and CDR2 is SYGVKD. This CDR3 is built from 15 residues. V was shortened by 6 bases and J by 6 bases, with 19 bases between the two germline ends. The CDR3 DNA reads TGTGCCATCAGCGTGGGCCAGGGCCAACGGGATACGCAGTATTTT. It specifies CAISVGQGQRDTQYF.

This clonotype was counted only a few times. The chain has TRBV12-3 or TRBV12-4 and TRBJ1-2; D is undetermined. The CDR3 loop spans 12 amino acids. V gave up 8 bases and J gave up 7 bases, with 14 bases separating them. The CDR3 spells CASRVEGSGYTF. In DNA form, the CDR3 reads TGTGCCAGCCGAGTCGAGGGATCTGGCTACACCTTC.

V and J are TRBV10-2 and TRBJ2-7; maybe TRBD1 (5 bases). Germline CDR1 and CDR2: WSHSY and SAAADI. V lost 0 bases to trimming and J lost 4 bases, with 13 bases between them. This CDR3 spans 15 amino acids. The DNA for the CDR3 is TGCGCCAGCAGTGAGTCGACTCGTCAGGGATACGAGCAGTACTTC. Its translation is CASSESTRQGYEQYF.

V usage is TRBV6-2 or TRBV6-3 and J usage is TRBJ2-7; 16 positions agree with TRBD2. V trimming: 6 bases; J trimming: 9 bases; junction bases outside the gene matches: 8. There are 15 residues in the CDR3. CDR1 is MNHEY, CDR2 SVGEGT, per germline. CDR3 nucleotides: TGTGCCAGCAGCGACGGGACTAGCGGGAGGGCCCGGCAGTACGTC. It yields the protein CASSDGTSGRARQYV.

The chain couples TRBV5-1 to TRBJ2-7; weak D call: TRBD1 (5 bases). Germline V lookup: CDR1 SGHRS, CDR2 YFSETQ. The CDR3 extends over 13 amino acids. V was cut by 1 base and J by 3 bases, with 8 bases left in between. CDR3 DNA: TGCGCCAGCAGCTTGACCCAGGGCTACGAGCAGTACTTC. Amino acids: CASSLTQGYEQYF.

This chain connects TRBV2 to TRBJ2-3; 7 bases are shared with TRBD1. Germline CDR1 and CDR2: SNHLY and FYNNEI. The CDR3 contains 14 residues. V shed 4 bases, J shed 3 bases, and the junction held 4 bases outside the gene matches. CDR3 coding DNA: TGTGCCAGCAGTGCTAGGGGGCAGACAGATACGCAGTATTTT. Protein product: CASSARGQTDTQYF. Full variable domain (rest looked up from reference TRBV2 and TRBJ2-3): EPEVTQTPSHQVTQMGQEVILRCVPISNHLYFYWYRQILGQKVEFLVSFYNNEISEKSEIFDDQFSVERPDGSNFTLKIRSTKLEDSAMYFCASSARGQTDTQYFGPGTRLTVL.